The clone carrying this T cell receptor (beta chain) has only a few counts. Its specificity is not known. The sample is drawn from a study of T cells in Graves' hyperthyroidism and ophthalmopathy. Study-wide points: Most thyroid clonotypes that were expanded above 0.001 also turned up in blood. The model forecast ophthalmopathy, anticipating it by a median 6.5 months before onset.

The blood sample was taken at first hyperthyroidism diagnosis, before any ophthalmopathy symptoms. Cells are PBMCs isolated from 10 ml of fresh blood. Amplification yielded TCR beta CDR3 regions, with RNA transcripts as the source. Primed by the HTBI set, a first-round RT-PCR was run on the TCR CDR3. TCRdb itself ran the multiplex PCR reads through MiXCR, one entry per CDR3 protein. Of some 350,000 distinct CDR3 sequences listed, 15% to 19% are singletons. This receptor was taken from a woman younger than 30 with Graves' hyperthyroidism that later progressed to Graves' ophthalmopathy. The specimen sequenced was blood.

In DNA, the CDR3 is TGTGCCAGCAGTGGAGTCACAGGCGACCCTAGCGGGACTAGCACAGATACGCAGTATTTT. Protein product: CASSGVTGDPSGTSTDTQYF. The rearrangement joins TRBV6-1 to TRBJ2-3; 9 bases are shared with TRBD2. The CDR3 consists of 20 residues. CDR1 MNHNS and CDR2 SASEGT come from the germline V gene. After removal of 4 bases from V and 0 bases from J, the junction contained 17 bases not matched to a gene.